A single sample gave rise to the 16 T cell receptor beta chains below, sequenced in a study of blood T cell repertoires in COVID-19. The assay was immunoSEQ multiplex PCR, and TCRdb's table has in-frame clones only and misses some. The sample yields tens of thousands of clones, about 89% seen once. Sequenced sample: peripheral blood. These TCRs come from a woman in her 70s with acute or convalescent COVID-19.

J is TRBJ2-7 and V is TRBV28, with 8 bases lining up with TRBD1. The germline gives CDR1 MDHEN, CDR2 SYDVKM. There are 13 residues in the CDR3. The V gene end was trimmed by 6 bases and the J gene end by 4 bases; junction bases not matched to a gene: 5. CDR3 protein: CASRGQGEYEQYV. In DNA, the CDR3 is TGTGCCAGCAGAGGACAGGGCGAATACGAGCAGTACGTC.

The CDR3 DNA follows: TGTGCCAGCAGCCACGGACTAGCGGGAGCAACAATTGAGCAGTTCTTC. Amino acid sequence: CASSHGLAGATIEQFF. The chain uses TRBV3-1 (or the pseudogene TRBV3-2) and TRBJ2-1; 13 nucleotides agree with TRBD2. The CDR3 has 16 amino acids. J was trimmed by 9 bases and V by 3 bases; bases with no gene match: 8. Germline-derived CDR1 and CDR2 are LGHDT and YNNKEL (reference sequence).

CDR3 sequence reads: CASSVRGAGVQDTQYF. The CDR3 DNA follows: TGTGCCAGCAGCGTGCGAGGAGCGGGAGTACAAGATACGCAGTATTTT. The chain employs TRBV5-5 and TRBJ2-3; 8 bases line up with TRBD2. V gave up 4 bases and J gave up 5 bases; unmatched junction bases: 12. Germline V CDR1 and CDR2: SGHKS, YYEKEE (reference sequence). The CDR3 is made up of 16 amino acids.

The chain carries TRBV14 and TRBJ2-2, with D tentatively TRBD2 (6 bases). V was pared by 4 bases and J by 2 bases, with 8 bases between. CDR3 length: 14 residues. CDR1 SGHDN and CDR2 FVKESK come from the germline V gene. The CDR3 nucleotides read TGTGCCAGCAGCCTGGGACTTAACACCGGGGAGCTGTTTTTT. It yields the protein CASSLGLNTGELFF.

The rearrangement uses TRBV28 and TRBJ2-2; the D gene is possibly TRBD1 (7 bases). Germline V CDR1 and CDR2: MDHEN, SYDVKM. Trimming removed 2 bases at V and 5 bases at J, with 15 bases between. CDR3 length equals 16 residues. DNA of the CDR3: TGTGCCAGCAGTTTAATAGCCAGGGGGAGGACCGGGGAGCTGTTTTTT. It encodes CASSLIARGRTGELFF.

The rearrangement uses TRBV29-1 and TRBJ1-2; 7 bases fit TRBD1. CDR3 length: 13 amino acids. Germline assignment: CDR1 SQVTM and CDR2 ANQGSEA. The V gene end was trimmed by 6 bases and the J gene end by 3 bases; junction bases not matched to a gene: 7. CDR3 nucleotides: TGCAGCGTGGGAGACAGGGCTGACTATGGCTACACCTTC. Residues: CSVGDRADYGYTF.

Turning to this clone: Distinct nucleotide sequences in the sample also encode this CDR3. This CDR3 reads CASLQAYEQYF. The CDR3 bases are TGTGCTTCCCTTCAGGCTTACGAGCAGTACTTC. The chain has TRBV12-3 or TRBV12-4 and TRBJ2-7; the D is unclear. The CDR3 runs 11 residues.

The chain joins TRBV28 to TRBJ1-5, with D perhaps TRBD1 (6 bases). CDR1 MDHEN and CDR2 SYDVKM come from the germline V gene. The CDR3 spans 14 residues. Between the trimmed V and J ends, which lost 6 bases and 9 bases, there was a span of 18 bases. CDR3 sequence reads: CASRPTGQGRPQHF. The CDR3 region has the DNA TGTGCCAGCAGACCCACAGGGCAGGGAAGGCCCCAGCATTTT.

V usage is TRBV29-1 and J usage is TRBJ2-7; tentative D call: TRBD2 (6 bases). This CDR3 comprises 15 residues. Trimming stripped 4 bases from V and 0 bases from J, with 16 bases between. Looked up from germline, CDR1 is SQVTM and CDR2 is ANQGSEA. The CDR3 bases are TGCAGCGTTGCAGAGGGCGGGATGAGCTCCTACGAGCAGTACTTC. This gives the protein CSVAEGGMSSYEQYF.

On this clone itself: Other DNA sequences from this sample encode an identical CDR3 as well. V gene TRBV6-5 combines with J gene TRBJ1-6; 7 bases map to TRBD1. CDR1 MNHEY and CDR2 SVGAGI come from the germline V gene. This CDR3 comprises 16 residues. V gave up 2 bases and J gave up 7 bases; unmatched junction bases: 8. CDR3 residues: CASSYRTGVNNSPLHF. The CDR3 nucleotides read TGTGCCAGCAGTTACCGTACAGGGGTAAACAATTCACCCCTCCACTTT.

The chain couples TRBV28 to TRBJ1-6; D possibly corresponds to TRBD1 (5 bases). This CDR3 is 16 amino acids long. The germline V gene encodes CDR1 MDHEN and CDR2 SYDVKM. V dropped 6 bases and J dropped 5 bases, with 17 bases sitting between them. The CDR3: CASRPTGHKDNSPLHF. CDR3 bases: TGTGCCAGCAGACCAACAGGACACAAAGATAATTCACCCCTCCACTTT.

This chain links TRBV5-8 with TRBJ2-7; 7 bases align to TRBD2. Germline V gene sequence: CDR1 SGHTS, CDR2 YDEGEE. The V segment lost 1 base and the J segment 2 bases; nucleotides outside the gene matches: 6. CDR3 length: 15 amino acids. The CDR3 sequence is CASSLLLAVPYEQYF. CDR3 bases: TGTGCCAGCAGCTTGCTTCTAGCGGTTCCCTACGAGCAGTACTTC. The whole variable domain, filled in from reference TRBV5-8 and TRBJ2-7, reads EAGVTQSPTHLIKTRGQQATLRCSPISGHTSVYWYQQALGLGLQFLLWYDEGEERNRGNFPPRFSGRQFPNYSSELNVNALELEDSALYLCASSLLLAVPYEQYFGPGTRLTVT.

The gene calls are TRBV5-1 and TRBJ2-2; 7 positions agree with TRBD1. CDR1 SGHRS and CDR2 YFSETQ come from the germline V gene. V gave up 3 bases and J gave up 3 bases; unmatched junction bases: 5. The CDR3 consists of 15 residues. This chain's CDR3 is CASSSRQGDTGELFF. The CDR3 DNA follows: TGCGCCAGCAGCTCCCGACAGGGAGACACCGGGGAGCTGTTTTTT.

CDR3: CASSYYRTGDQPQHF. The CDR3 bases are TGTGCCAGCAGTTACTACCGGACAGGGGATCAGCCCCAGCATTTT. V is TRBV6-5 and J is TRBJ1-5; TRBD1 aligns across 9 bases. The CDR3 contains 15 residues. With 1 base clipped from V and 5 bases from J, the junction kept 3 bases outside the gene matches. Germline CDR1 is MNHEY and CDR2 is SVGAGI.

The gene calls are TRBV5-1 and TRBJ2-2; D is possibly TRBD2 (6 bases). The CDR3 has 15 amino acids. V dropped 1 base and J dropped 4 bases, with 11 bases sitting between them. CDR1 and CDR2 from the germline V gene are SGHRS and YFSETQ. For the CDR3, the DNA is TGCGCCAGCAGCTTGAGTCGGGGAGGCACCGGGGAGCTGTTTTTT. Its protein is CASSLSRGGTGELFF.

The chain employs TRBV30 and TRBJ1-6, with 7 bases fitting TRBD1. The CDR3 runs 13 residues. Germline CDR1 reads GTSNPN; CDR2 reads SVGIG (reference sequence). V lost 5 bases to trimming and J lost 5 bases; unmatched junction nucleotides: 3. This chain's CDR3 is CAWGDRDNSPLHF. The CDR3 DNA is TGTGCCTGGGGGGACAGAGATAATTCACCCCTCCACTTT. The variable domain in full, completed from reference TRBV30 and TRBJ1-6, reads SQTIHQWPATLVQPVGSPLSLECTVEGTSNPNLYWYRQAAGRGLQLLFYSVGIGQISSEVPQNLSASRPQDRQFILSSKKLLLSDSGFYLCAWGDRDNSPLHFGNGTRLTVT.